Listed below are T cell receptor beta chains from one sample, sequenced in a study of vaccination and CD4 T cells after COVID-19. These receptors are not linked to any known antigen. TCRdb reprocessed the PCR reads with MiXCR, giving one entry per CDR3 protein. The data show around 26,000 distinct CDR3 sequences, 50% seen once. The specimen comprised CD4+ T cells from blood, cultured in vitro, sampled before SARS-CoV-2 vaccination. The origin of the receptors is a human donor who received a COVID-19 vaccine. Each CDR3 is given without its conserved first and last residue. Fields, in order: V gene, CDR3 protein.

V: TRBV6-1; CDR3: ASSETSGGADTGELF
V: TRBV20-1; CDR3: SAASRESSYEQY
V: TRBV20-1; CDR3: SASSAHGGNTIY
V: TRBV6-5; CDR3: ASSSRDGASTDTQY
V: TRBV6-2/TRBV6-3; CDR3: ASIDGVTDTQY
V: TRBV25-1; CDR3: ASSETGLTGLPYGYT
V: TRBV25-1; CDR3: ASSGQGDSPLH
V: TRBV19; CDR3: ASVESSRRPDTQY
V: TRBV29-1; CDR3: SVRLGNQPQH
V: TRBV20-1; CDR3: SARRLAGGIHEQY
V: TRBV20-1; CDR3: SAGDEGQPSTDTQY
V: TRBV19; CDR3: ASSTLRQGAVGNQPQH
V: TRBV6-5; CDR3: ASSYDGQGVYGYT
V: TRBV7-9; CDR3: ASSLGEQGAQY
V: TRBV7-9; CDR3: ASSQGQGLTDTQY
V: TRBV5-6; CDR3: ASSRGVRVGNTEAF
V: TRBV2; CDR3: ASSERGNGYT
V: TRBV12-3/TRBV12-4; CDR3: ASSLLFASGVRGETQY
V: TRBV10-1; CDR3: ASSTSGGDPGTQY
V: TRBV28; CDR3: ASRESGANVLT
V: TRBV20-1; CDR3: SARGPPRRTNSYEQY
V: TRBV25-1; CDR3: ASSSNRGVQY
V: TRBV5-4; CDR3: ASSLDIGGNYGYT
V: TRBV7-9; CDR3: ASSETGFALYEQY
V: TRBV6-1; CDR3: ASSKYSGGSYEQY
V: TRBV6-1; CDR3: AIRQVPNQPQH
V: TRBV7-3; CDR3: ASSRSWGETQY
V: TRBV5-4; CDR3: ASSQDLFDGYT
V: TRBV7-9; CDR3: ASSLDRNTEAF
V: TRBV7-2; CDR3: ASSLRPGGRGYNSPLH
V: TRBV10-3; CDR3: AISESDGLHSNQPQH
V: TRBV2; CDR3: ASSHRVLRGYT
V: TRBV20-1; CDR3: SARDSSQDYNSPLH
V: TRBV6-1; CDR3: ASSETRWNSPLH
V: TRBV6-1; CDR3: ASSVHGQGLTEAF
V: TRBV12-3/TRBV12-4; CDR3: ASSKTGRSNQPQH
V: TRBV4-2; CDR3: ASSPTGPGYDYT
V: TRBV12-3/TRBV12-4; CDR3: ASSTGFGDTEAF
V: TRBV6-4; CDR3: ASSDSFLNQPQH
V: TRBV6-1; CDR3: ASRQGPDGYSYEQY
V: TRBV28; CDR3: ASSLLWDNYGYT
V: TRBV3-1; CDR3: ASSQAYGQNNNYGYT
V: TRBV2; CDR3: ASSPQNGYT
V: TRBV19; CDR3: ASSPLDSGGTGELF
V: TRBV7-8; CDR3: ASSLPVGPLH
V: TRBV6-1; CDR3: ASSALGEAF
V: TRBV19; CDR3: ASSIWGENTEAF
V: TRBV20-1; CDR3: SASNDRVSNQPQH
V: TRBV12-3/TRBV12-4; CDR3: ASSPVRIMNTEAF
V: TRBV29-1; CDR3: SAGDREGSPLH
V: TRBV6-1; CDR3: ASSAGDTEAF
V: TRBV7-2; CDR3: ASSLDPGGLEQY
V: TRBV5-4; CDR3: ASRGSGGRDTQY
V: TRBV20-1; CDR3: SARDRDRGGYT
V: TRBV7-9; CDR3: ASSLNRFGQETQY